These T cell receptor beta chains were read from a single sample in a study of blood T cell repertoires in COVID-19. The data were produced by immunoSEQ multiplex PCR, yet TCRdb's version contains in-frame clones alone and is incomplete. The sample shows 120,000 or so clones, 90% of them seen only once. The source material was peripheral blood. These receptors all stem from a woman aged 55 to 70 with COVID-19, enrolled during active disease. The CDR3 runs from the conserved cysteine through the conserved F or W. D genes are given only for firm matches. A clone size is listed for some rows: how often the clone was seen (once, few, many), or a class if it is expanded.

-	TRBV19	-	TRBJ1-2	TGTGCCAGTAGTTTGACTCCACCTGTCTATGGCTACACCTTC	CASSLTPPVYGYTF
-	TRBV15	-	TRBJ2-5	TGTGCCACCAGCAGCACAGGGTTGCTCGAGACCCAGTACTTC	CATSSTGLLETQYF
-	TRBV6-2/TRBV6-3	-	TRBJ1-2	TGTGCCAGCAGTTACGCGGGTGTGGATGGCTACACCTTC	CASSYAGVDGYTF
-	TRBV11-2	TRBD1	TRBJ1-2	TGTGCCAGCAGCTCGGACAGGGTAGTCGATGGCTACACCTTC	CASSSDRVVDGYTF
-	TRBV6-4	-	TRBJ1-1	TGTGCCAGCAGTGAACCCGACAGAAGGTGTTCGGACACTGAAGCTTTCTTT	CASSEPDRRCSDTEAFF
-	TRBV5-1	-	TRBJ1-2	TGCGCCAGCAGCTTGGTCCCAGCTAACTATGGCTACACCTTC	CASSLVPANYGYTF
-	TRBV3-1/TRBV3-2	TRBD2	TRBJ2-3	TGTGCCAGCAGCCAAGATATGGGACTAGCTCTCACCTCGCAGTATTTT	CASSQDMGLALTSQYF
once	TRBV4-3	TRBD2	TRBJ2-1	TGCGCCAGCAGCCACCGGACTAGCGGACTCTCCTACAATGAGCAGTTCTTC	CASSHRTSGLSYNEQFF
-	TRBV12-3/TRBV12-4	-	TRBJ2-2	TGTGCCAGCAGTTTGGGGCGCACCGGGGAGCTGTTTTTT	CASSLGRTGELFF
-	TRBV21-1	-	TRBJ1-5	TGTGCCAGCAGCGCGTTGGGGGGGGCATCCAAACAGCCCCAGCATTTT	CASSALGGASKQPQHF
-	TRBV6-5	-	TRBJ1-5	TGTGCCAGCTCGGGGAGCAATCAGCCCCAGCATTTT	CASSGSNQPQHF
-	TRBV15	-	TRBJ1-1	TGTGCCACCAGCAGAGGAGAGGGGAGGATTGAAGCTTTCTTT	CATSRGEGRIEAFF
-	TRBV7-2	-	TRBJ1-5	TGTGCCAGCAGCGTTAGCGGATCTTCTCAGCCCCAGCATTTT	CASSVSGSSQPQHF